These 17 T cell receptor beta chains were sequenced from one sample in a study of T-cell reconstitution after alpha-beta-depleted transplantation in children. Using unique molecular identifiers, the investigators prepared the TCRbeta library. TCRdb re-called the PCR reads through MiXCR, storing one row per CDR3 protein. The repertoire holds some 290,000 distinct CDR3 sequences, approximately 23% seen once, with about a tenth in the top ten. Material: PBMCs, mostly from graft donor cells, obtained 180 days after TCRalphabeta/CD19-depleted stem cell transplant. All receptors derive from a male patient younger than 18 who had a stem cell transplant for acute lymphoblastic leukemia, so the T cells may come from the graft donor.

On this clonotype: The junction departs from germline at one end; a sequencing error may be responsible. The rearrangement joins TRBV6-1 to TRBJ2-7; 8 bases agree with TRBD2. Germline CDR1 is MNHNS and CDR2 is SASEGT. This CDR3 has 15 residues. The CDR3 DNA is TGTGCCAGCAGGGCGCGAGCGGGAGTCTCCTACGAGCCGTACTTC. Residues: CASRARAGVSYEPYF.

This clonotype was detected once. This sequence joins TRBV20-1 and TRBJ2-7, with D unresolved. Germline V gene sequence: CDR1 DFQATT, CDR2 SNEGSKA (reference sequence). V lost 1 base and J 4 bases, leaving 11 bases between the germline ends. This CDR3 has 13 residues. The CDR3 region is CSARGFVGYEQYF. The CDR3 DNA follows: TGCAGTGCTAGAGGCTTTGTAGGGTACGAGCAGTACTTC.

This chain links TRBV20-1 with TRBJ2-5, with no clear D. The CDR3 spans 12 residues. The germline V gene encodes CDR1 DFQATT and CDR2 SNEGSKA (reference sequence). Trimming took off 1 base at V and 6 bases at J, with 9 bases between the two ends. CDR3 nucleotides: TGCAGTGCTAGAGGGCGGCAGCAGACCCAGTACTTC. As protein: CSARGRQQTQYF.

The chain couples TRBV5-1 to TRBJ1-1; no firm D call. This CDR3 comprises 13 residues. V dropped 2 bases and J dropped 7 bases, with 12 bases sitting between them. Germline CDR1 and CDR2: SGHRS and YFSETQ. The CDR3 protein is CASSFLTAGEAFF. The CDR3 coding sequence is TGCGCCAGCAGCTTCCTTACCGCAGGTGAAGCTTTCTTT.

There are a few counts of this clonotype. The genes are TRBV10-3 and TRBJ2-5; D gene unclear. The CDR3 is made up of 15 amino acids. V lost 4 bases, J lost 0 bases, and 12 bases lay in between. Germline V gives CDR1 ENHRY, CDR2 SYGVKD. This chain's CDR3 is CAISVPGPYQETQYF. CDR3 DNA sequence: TGTGCCATCAGTGTGCCCGGCCCGTACCAAGAGACCCAGTACTTC.

This clonotype turned up a few times. This chain's CDR3 is CASRPTGTGEGYTEAFF. DNA of the CDR3: TGTGCCAGCAGGCCTACCGGGACAGGGGAGGGGTACACTGAAGCTTTCTTT. The gene calls are TRBV12-3 or TRBV12-4 and TRBJ1-1; TRBD1 aligns across 10 bases. The V and J ends lost 6 bases and 3 bases, in that order; junction bases with no gene match: 13. This CDR3 has 17 residues.

The chain carries TRBV9 and TRBJ2-7; D possibly corresponds to TRBD2 (6 bases). CDR1 and CDR2 from the germline V gene are SGDLS and YYNGEE. There are 15 residues in the CDR3. Trimming left V 0 bases short and J 1 base short, with 11 bases between. The CDR3 loop is CASSVEAGSSYEQYF. DNA of the CDR3: TGTGCCAGCAGCGTAGAGGCGGGGTCATCCTACGAGCAGTACTTC.

The chain has TRBV11-2 and TRBJ2-7; the D gene is possibly TRBD2 (6 bases). The germline gives CDR1 SGHAT, CDR2 FQNNGV. The CDR3 length is 18 residues. V was pared by 5 bases and J by 5 bases, with 28 bases between. CDR3 residues: CASSRKLGGAKWVDEQYF. The CDR3 DNA is TGTGCCAGCAGCCGAAAACTGGGCGGGGCCAAATGGGTGGACGAGCAGTACTTC.

This clonotype came up a few times. The rearrangement uses TRBV5-1 and TRBJ2-7; 10 bases match TRBD1. This CDR3 is built from 14 residues. In germline, CDR1 is SGHRS, CDR2 YFSETQ. The ends lost 4 bases at V and 3 bases at J; junction bases unmatched: 4. DNA of the CDR3: TGCGCCAGCAGCACCCGGACAGGGGGCTACGAGCAGTACTTC. As protein: CASSTRTGGYEQYF.

The table lists this clonotype with a few counts. The J gene is TRBJ1-2, the V gene TRBV5-1; D is undetermined. Trimming shortened V by 1 base and J by 0 bases, and 7 bases separated the two germline ends. The germline gives CDR1 SGHRS, CDR2 YFSETQ. CDR3 length: 14 amino acids. DNA for the CDR3: TGCGCCAGCAGCTTGCGGGATGCTAACTATGGCTACACCTTC. It codes for CASSLRDANYGYTF.

This clonotype appeared a few times. The chain is built from TRBV18 and TRBJ2-1, with 11 nucleotides matching TRBD2. V lost 6 bases, J lost 7 bases, and 2 bases stayed unmatched. The germline CDR1 and CDR2 sequences are KGHSH and LQKENI. The CDR3 runs to 13 residues. CDR3 residues: CASSWTSGNEQFF. As DNA, the CDR3 is TGTGCCAGCTCCTGGACTAGCGGGAATGAGCAGTTCTTC.

This clonotype was picked up a small number of times. The J gene is TRBJ2-2, the V gene TRBV10-1; D might be TRBD2 (5 bases). Trimming left V 4 bases short and J 8 bases short, with 5 bases between. The CDR3 has 11 residues. The germline V gene has CDR1 WNHNN and CDR2 SYGVQD (reference sequence). CDR3 sequence (DNA): TGCGCCAGCAGTGGCGGGGGGGAGCTGTTTTTT. As protein: CASSGGGELFF.

Notes on this clonotype: The CDR3 does not close with the conserved phenylalanine or tryptophan, likely indicating a read error. The chain carries TRBV12-3 or TRBV12-4 and TRBJ2-7, with 7 bases fitting TRBD2. Trimming removed 5 bases from V and 3 bases from J; junction bases left unmatched: 13. This CDR3 contains 16 residues. The CDR3 loop reads CASSLIETSWYYEQYL. CDR3 sequence (DNA): TGTGCCAGCAGTCTCATTGAGACTAGCTGGTACTACGAGCAGTACCTC.

V and J are TRBV3-1 and TRBJ2-7; perhaps TRBD2 as D (6 bases). CDR3 length: 18 residues. Germline CDR1 is LGHDT and CDR2 is YNNKEL (reference sequence). V lost 0 bases, J lost 2 bases, and 20 bases lay in between. CDR3 bases: TGTGCCAGCAGCCAAGATAATTTCAGGACTATGTTCACCTACGAGCAGTACTTC. Translation: CASSQDNFRTMFTYEQYF.

The chain joins TRBV24-1 to TRBJ2-5; 7 bases map to TRBD1. Germline V gives CDR1 KGHDR, CDR2 SFDVKD. The CDR3 consists of 17 residues. With V trimmed by 4 bases and J by 4 bases, 14 bases remained unmatched. The CDR3 DNA is TGTGCCACCAGTGACCCCGATAGACCGGGACAGCTAGAGACCCAGTACTTC. Translating it yields CATSDPDRPGQLETQYF.

In this sample, this clonotype turned up many times. The J gene is TRBJ2-7, the V gene TRBV12-3 or TRBV12-4; TRBD1 or TRBD2 may be the D gene (5 bases each). The germline V and J ends were trimmed by 6 bases and 0 bases, with 12 bases remaining between them. The CDR3 extends over 14 amino acids. The DNA for the CDR3 is TGTGCCAGCAGCACCGGGACGGTCTCCTACGAGCAGTACTTC. Amino acid sequence: CASSTGTVSYEQYF.

This clonotype was seen a single time. V gene TRBV13 combines with J gene TRBJ1-2; no reliable D call. CDR1 is PRHDT, CDR2 FYEKMQ, per germline (reference sequence). The CDR3 has 10 amino acids. V gave up 11 bases and J gave up 2 bases, with 6 bases separating them. The CDR3 spells CAQENYGYTF. The CDR3 coding sequence is TGTGCCCAGGAGAACTATGGCTACACCTTC.